This T cell receptor beta chain stems from a study of identical twins. Template switching (which added a universal primer site) was used, and cDNA carried unique molecular identifiers. TCRdb redid the calling of the 5' RACE reads with MiXCR, one entry per CDR3 protein. The sample lists roughly 240,000 distinct CDR3 sequences, roughly 7% occurring once. Study findings and constraints: Fewer insertions were carried by abundant cord blood beta clonotypes, but none was seen in memory repertoires. Zero-insertion analyses might be partly confounded by invariant T cells like MAIT and iNKT.

This clonotype has a count of ten or more. Its specificity is not known. Healthy Caucasians provided all donations. The same data also went into a second study, on yellow fever vaccine responses in identical twins.

The source material was memory (CD45RO+) T cells sorted from blood. The receptor's source is a woman aged 18 to 35 in good health.

CDR3 residues: CASSHFGTDNEQFF. The CDR3 DNA reads as TGCGCCAGCAGCCACTTCGGGACAGACAATGAGCAGTTCTTC. The chain employs TRBV4-1 and TRBJ2-1; 7 bases map to TRBD1. CDR1 and CDR2 from the germline V gene are MGHRA and YSYEKL. This CDR3 spans 14 amino acids. V trimming: 3 bases; J trimming: 5 bases; junction bases outside the gene matches: 4.